The entry below describes one T cell receptor beta chain. Its antigen remains unknown. Using immunoSEQ multiplex PCR, the repertoire was profiled, and TCRdb retains in-frame clones only, with some absent. The sample lists approximately 9,300 clones, 70% to 80% seen once, with approximately 8.7% in the top ten. The sample belongs to a study of immune evolution from preneoplasia to lung adenocarcinoma. Findings and caveats of the study: Clonality was highest in normal lung, lower in later-stage lesions apparently. Highest clonality occurred in KRAS-mutant, not EGFR-mutant or double wild-type, nodules. From normal lung to invasive adenocarcinoma, top clone frequencies appeared to decrease.

Nucleic acids came from premalignant or tumor cells enriched by macro-dissection. The sequence was collected from an older donor with lung adenocarcinoma. The sequenced sample consisted of FFPE minimally invasive lung adenocarcinoma tissue.

In DNA form, the CDR3 reads TGTGCCAGCAGCTTAGATCATGACGGGGAGCTGTTTTTT. It encodes CASSLDHDGELFF. The rearrangement joins TRBV11-3 to TRBJ2-2; D is ambiguous. Germline assignment: CDR1 SGHNT and CDR2 YENEEA. V lost 0 bases and J lost 7, with 6 bases in between. The CDR3 is 13 amino acids. Based on the CDR3 plus reference TRBV11-3 and TRBJ2-2, the full variable domain is EAGVVQSPRYKIIEKKQPVAFWCNPISGHNTLYWYLQNLGQGPELLIRYENEEAVDDSQLPKDRFSAERLKGVDSTLKIQPAELGDSAVYLCASSLDHDGELFFGEGSRLTVL.